The 23 T cell receptor beta chains reported below all come from one sample, sequenced in a study of CD8+ T cells in alopecia areata (dated by TCRdb to 2016 to 2019). Libraries came from the immunoSEQ multiplex PCR assay. For TCR sequencing, RNA was extracted from every sample and reverse transcribed into cDNA to serve as template. TCRdb provides this immuneACCESS table in a form limited to in-frame rearrangements. Some clones are lacking; in checked studies, under half of them reflect an unresolved V gene, and why the rest are absent is not known. Counted in this sample were approximately 65,000 clones; 40% to 50% of them appeared once. About 15% of the sample goes to the ten largest clones. The sample's time point label is to be understood as: baseline before oral tofacitinib. Material: CD8+ T cells sorted from blood, obtained at week 0. The receptors originated from a human donor with alopecia areata.

This sequence joins TRBV29-1 and TRBJ2-3, with 9 bases that match TRBD2. The CDR3 totals 15 residues. The trim removed 3 bases at V and 6 bases at J, leaving 10 bases unmatched. Germline CDR1 SQVTM, CDR2 ANQGSEA. CDR3 sequence reads: CSVEYEASGTDTQYF. CDR3 coding DNA: TGCAGCGTTGAGTATGAGGCTAGCGGGACTGATACGCAGTATTTT.

This chain joins TRBV27 and TRBJ2-1; D tentatively fits TRBD1 or TRBD2 (6 bases each). This CDR3 has 15 residues. Germline V gene data show CDR1 as MNHEY and CDR2 as SMNVEV (reference sequence). Trimming stripped 8 bases from V and 5 bases from J, with 19 bases between. The CDR3 DNA follows: TGTGCCAGCGGGCGGAGGGTACAGGGTAACAATGAGCAGTTCTTC. It yields the protein CASGRRVQGNNEQFF.

The chain employs TRBV30 and TRBJ1-3, with D unresolved. The CDR3 has 14 amino acids. Trimming shortened V by 6 bases and J by 0 bases, and 12 bases separated the two germline ends. Germline CDR1 reads GTSNPN; CDR2 reads SVGIG (reference sequence). The DNA of the CDR3 is TGTGCCTGCCCCCACCGGAGCTCTGGAAACACCATATATTTT. It translates to CACPHRSSGNTIYF.

The chain recombines TRBV5-1 with TRBJ2-6; D ambiguous. Trimming removed 0 bases at V and 0 bases at J, with 7 bases between. The CDR3 is 16 residues long. Germline lookup yields CDR1 SGHRS and CDR2 YFSETQ. CDR3 loop: CASSLVGFSGANVLTF. As DNA, the CDR3 is TGCGCCAGCAGCTTGGTCGGGTTCTCTGGGGCCAACGTCCTGACTTTC.

V usage is TRBV29-1 and J usage is TRBJ2-3; 15 bases agree with TRBD2. CDR3 length: 19 residues. The V and J ends lost 5 bases and 5 bases, in that order; junction bases with no gene match: 17. CDR1 SQVTM and CDR2 ANQGSEA come from the germline V gene. The CDR3 loop reads CSVSRPADGLAGGGDTQYF. CDR3 nucleotide sequence: TGCAGCGTTTCACGTCCCGCCGATGGACTAGCGGGAGGGGGAGATACGCAGTATTTT.

The V and J genes are TRBV7-9 and TRBJ2-7; no reliable D call. CDR3 length: 14 amino acids. V lost 2 bases to trimming and J lost 2 bases, with 10 bases between them. Germline lookup yields CDR1 SEHNR and CDR2 FQNEAQ (reference sequence). CDR3 sequence (DNA): TGTGCCAGCAGCTTACCGGTGGTGCCCTACGAGCAGTACTTC. Translation gives CASSLPVVPYEQYF.

The chain links TRBV2 to TRBJ1-4; TRBD1 aligns across 9 bases. J lost 5 bases, V lost 7 bases, and 8 bases had no gene match. Per germline, CDR1 SNHLY and CDR2 FYNNEI. The CDR3 runs to 15 residues. The CDR3 DNA is TGTGCCAGCATCCGAACCGGGACAGGGAATGAAAAACTGTTTTTT. It codes for CASIRTGTGNEKLFF.

This clone occurred a few times. V gene TRBV6-1 combines with J gene TRBJ2-7; 12 bases are shared with TRBD2. Germline V gives CDR1 MNHNS, CDR2 SASEGT. The CDR3 totals 15 residues. V lost 6 bases, J lost 2 bases, and 5 bases stayed unmatched. The CDR3 region has the DNA TGTGCCAGCAGGCCGAGACTAGCGGGAGCCTACGAGCAGTACTTC. Its protein product is CASRPRLAGAYEQYF.

The rearrangement links TRBV7-2 to TRBJ2-2; perhaps D is TRBD1 or TRBD2 (5 bases each). CDR3 length equals 15 residues. CDR1 is SGHTA, CDR2 FQGNSA, per germline. V was cut by 10 bases and J by 0 bases, with 15 bases left in between. CDR3 protein: CATPRGRSNTGELFF. CDR3 DNA: TGTGCCACCCCCCGGGGCCGATCGAACACCGGGGAGCTGTTTTTT.

This clone was detected only a few times. The chain links TRBV29-1 to TRBJ2-7; TRBD1 aligns across 11 bases. Germline-derived CDR1 and CDR2 are SQVTM and ANQGSEA. CDR3 length equals 14 residues. The trim removed 5 bases at V and 0 bases at J, leaving 3 bases unmatched. The CDR3: CSVSGTGGSYEQYF. CDR3 DNA: TGCAGCGTTTCCGGGACAGGGGGCTCCTACGAGCAGTACTTC.

This chain uses TRBV29-1 with TRBJ2-7, with a possible D match to TRBD1 (5 bases). The CDR3 extends over 13 amino acids. The germline CDR1 and CDR2 sequences are SQVTM and ANQGSEA. Trimming cost V 2 bases and J 5 bases, with 13 bases left between them. Here the CDR3 DNA reads TGCAGCGTTGAATGGTCCAGGGCCCACGAGCAGTACTTC. Protein: CSVEWSRAHEQYF.

The genes are TRBV7-9 and TRBJ2-2; TRBD2 matches at 9 bases. The V segment lost 6 bases and the J segment 5 bases; nucleotides outside the gene matches: 10. This CDR3 spans 16 amino acids. In germline, CDR1 is SEHNR, CDR2 FQNEAQ (reference sequence). In nucleotides, the CDR3 is TGTGCCAGCAGTTCTAATAGCGGGAGCCAAACCGGGGAGCTGTTTTTT. This translates into CASSSNSGSQTGELFF.

The rearrangement uses TRBV11-2 and TRBJ2-1, with D maybe TRBD1 (6 bases). V gave up 1 base and J gave up 4 bases, with 8 bases separating them. Looked up from germline, CDR1 is SGHAT and CDR2 is FQNNGV. CDR3 length: 14 amino acids. The CDR3 coding sequence is TGTGCCAGCAGCTTAGCAGGGGAATACAATGAGCAGTTCTTC. It codes for CASSLAGEYNEQFF. The full variable domain, with the rest looked up from reference TRBV11-2 and TRBJ2-1, is EAGVAQSPRYKIIEKRQSVAFWCNPISGHATLYWYQQILGQGPKLLIQFQNNGVVDDSQLPKDRFSAERLKGVDSTLKIQPAKLEDSAVYLCASSLAGEYNEQFFGPGTRLTVL.

The V gene is TRBV15, the J gene TRBJ2-1; D might be TRBD2 (5 bases). V was shortened by 3 bases and J by 3 bases, with 9 bases between the two germline ends. The CDR3 is made up of 14 amino acids. Germline V lookup: CDR1 LNHNV, CDR2 YYDKDF (reference sequence). CDR3 bases: TGTGCCACCAGCAGGGACTTAAACTACAATGAGCAGTTCTTC. As protein: CATSRDLNYNEQFF.

The chain recombines TRBV6-1 with TRBJ2-5, with 7 bases lining up with TRBD2. The V gene end was trimmed by 3 bases and the J gene end by 8 bases; junction bases not matched to a gene: 3. Germline V gene lookup returns CDR1 MNHNS and CDR2 SASEGT. The CDR3 has 12 residues. The CDR3 region has the DNA TGTGCCAGCAGTGATGGGGGGGACACCCAGTACTTC. Translated, it gives CASSDGGDTQYF.

The gene calls are TRBV6-5 and TRBJ2-3; the D gene is possibly TRBD2 (6 bases). The CDR3 has 15 amino acids. V shed 4 bases and J shed 1 base, with 12 bases lying between them. Germline CDR1 reads MNHEY; CDR2 reads SVGAGI. In DNA form, the CDR3 reads TGTGCCAGCAGTTCTGGCGGAGGGGGCACAGATACGCAGTATTTT. Translating gives CASSSGGGGTDTQYF.

The sample holds one count of this clone. The junction and the germline gene differ at one end; a read error may be behind it. In nucleotides, the CDR3 is TGTGCTAGCAGCTTAGTGAGGGTTATTATGGATGAGCAGTTCTTC. Protein: CASSLVRVIMDEQFF. V is TRBV7-7 and J is TRBJ2-1; possible D gene TRBD2, 5 bases. CDR3 length equals 15 residues. Germline V lookup: CDR1 SSHAT, CDR2 FNYEAQ (reference sequence).

This clone has more than one count but fewer than ten. The gene calls are TRBV7-9 and TRBJ2-1, with D maybe TRBD2 (6 bases). Trimming removed 8 bases at V and 6 bases at J, with 14 bases between. This CDR3 has 13 amino acids. CDR1 and CDR2 from the germline V gene are SEHNR and FQNEAQ (reference sequence). CDR3 loop: CASPAGSLNEQFF. For the CDR3, the DNA is TGTGCCAGCCCAGCGGGTTCACTCAATGAGCAGTTCTTC.

The chain uses TRBV9 and TRBJ1-2, with 7 bases matching TRBD1. Germline V lookup: CDR1 SGDLS, CDR2 YYNGEE. J was trimmed by 6 bases and V by 0 bases; bases with no gene match: 11. The CDR3 consists of 16 residues. The CDR3, as DNA: TGTGCCAGCAGCGTAGATTCGGGACAGCTTGGCAATGGCTACACCTTC. It codes for CASSVDSGQLGNGYTF. Complete variable domain (other parts from reference TRBV9 and TRBJ1-2): DSGVTQTPKHLITATGQRVTLRCSPRSGDLSVYWYQQSLDQGLQFLIQYYNGEERAKGNILERFSAQQFPDLHSELNLSSLELGDSALYFCASSVDSGQLGNGYTFGSGTRLTVV.

The chain uses TRBV6-5 and TRBJ2-1; D unclear. CDR1 is MNHEY, CDR2 SVGAGI, per germline. The CDR3 covers 15 residues. Trimming took off 6 bases at V and 8 bases at J, with 20 bases between the two ends. CDR3 in DNA: TGTGCCAGCAGCCGCGGCGGAGAACTACAAGATGAGCAGTTCTTC. It specifies CASSRGGELQDEQFF.

This clone has a handful of counts. The gene calls are TRBV11-2 and TRBJ2-1; perhaps TRBD2 as D (6 bases). Germline CDR1 reads SGHAT; CDR2 reads FQNNGV. The CDR3 has 16 residues. Trimming removed 0 bases from V and 2 bases from J, with 11 bases in between. The chain's CDR3 is CASSLERGKTYNEQFF. The CDR3, as DNA: TGTGCCAGCAGCTTAGAGCGGGGAAAGACCTACAATGAGCAGTTCTTC.

V gene TRBV5-6 combines with J gene TRBJ2-1, with 7 positions matching TRBD2. The junction had 11 bases not matched to a gene; V was cut back by 4 bases and J by 7 bases. The CDR3 runs to 15 residues. From germline, CDR1 is SGHDT and CDR2 YYEEEE. CDR3 amino acids: CASSTGAGAWNEQFF. As DNA, the CDR3 is TGTGCCAGCAGCACCGGGGCGGGAGCTTGGAATGAGCAGTTCTTC.

The chain is built from TRBV27 and TRBJ2-1; 9 nucleotides agree with TRBD1. In germline, CDR1 is MNHEY, CDR2 SMNVEV (reference sequence). Trimming at V came to 5 bases and at J to 8 bases, leaving 7 bases not matched to a gene. The CDR3 runs to 14 residues. CDR3 nucleotide sequence: TGTGCCAGCAGTCCCGACAGGGGGATTGATGAGCAGTTCTTC. Residues: CASSPDRGIDEQFF.